The text below deals with one T cell receptor (beta chain). Its specificity is unknown. These data originate in a study of cytomegalovirus exposure and HLA in healthy donors. Overall study: Approximately 180 million T cells yielded more than 95 million unique TCR beta sequences, as an earlier analysis found. Study findings and constraints: Cytomegalovirus-associated status was assigned to about 170 TCR beta chains. Most CMV-associated TCR beta chains were later found to appear HLA-restricted. Analysis performed later found under 20,000 TCR beta sequences associated with HLA alleles at 0.05 false discovery rate.

Germline assignment: CDR1 SGHRS and CDR2 YFSETQ. There are 15 residues in the CDR3. V gave up 2 bases and J gave up 2 bases; unmatched junction bases: 3. Primers for the PCR totalled 60 Vbeta and 13 Jbeta. Clones were sequenced by immunoSEQ multiplex PCR, and TCRdb holds only the in-frame ones, with some missing. The repertoire holds about 220,000 clones, with approximately 88% as singletons. This sequence originates from a boy under 10 years old in good health and CMV-seronegative. Sequenced sample: PBMCs. V is TRBV5-1 and J is TRBJ2-7; TRBD1 aligns across 11 bases. The CDR3 coding sequence is TGCGCCAGCAGCTTAGGACAGGGGGCCACCTACGAGCAGTACTTC. It codes for CASSLGQGATYEQYF.